This passage covers 19 T cell receptor beta chains from one sample sequenced in a study of patients and donors after allogeneic stem cell transplantation. Via MiXCR, TCRdb re-called the RT-PCR reads, giving one row per CDR3 protein. The profile covers about 960,000 distinct CDR3 sequences, with roughly 18% appearing a single time and around 6% taken by the ten largest. The sequencing input was blood, either unsorted or a sorted T cell fraction (not recorded which). The receptor set was obtained from a human donor who was either an allogeneic HSCT recipient or a stem cell or donor lymphocyte infusion donor (not recorded which). It is not recorded whose cells these are; they may come from a transplant donor.

This clonotype was observed a handful of times. The gene calls are TRBV7-9 and TRBJ2-7; 11 bases agree with TRBD2. V lost 1 base to trimming and J lost 2 bases; unmatched junction nucleotides: 4. The CDR3 contains 16 residues. Germline-derived CDR1 and CDR2 are SEHNR and FQNEAQ (reference sequence). The CDR3 sequence is CASSLGGLAETYEQYF. The CDR3 bases are TGTGCCAGCAGCTTAGGGGGACTAGCGGAGACCTACGAGCAGTACTTC.

The chain carries TRBV2 and TRBJ1-1, with D perhaps matching TRBD1 (6 bases). CDR1 and CDR2 from the germline V gene are SNHLY and FYNNEI. The CDR3 covers 15 residues. V lost 1 base, J lost 4 bases, and 13 bases lay in between. CDR3 nucleotides: TGTGCCAGCAGTGAAGTGGGGGGGCAGGTCACTGAAGCTTTCTTT. It specifies CASSEVGGQVTEAFF.

The chain links TRBV5-1 to TRBJ2-2; D gene ambiguous. The germline V gene has CDR1 SGHRS and CDR2 YFSETQ. V gave up 4 bases and J gave up 4 bases, with 11 bases separating them. This CDR3 comprises 14 residues. In DNA, the CDR3 is TGCGCCAGCAGCGTAGGGTATTCCACCGGGGAGCTGTTTTTT. Translation gives CASSVGYSTGELFF.

Points on this clonotype: At one end the junction does not follow the germline gene, possibly because of a read error. The chain carries TRBV7-9 and TRBJ1-2, with 11 positions matching TRBD1. In germline, CDR1 is SEHNR, CDR2 FQNEAQ (reference sequence). CDR3 size: 14 residues. CDR3 sequence (DNA): TGTGCCAGCAGCTCGGGACAGGGGGACTATGGCTACATCTTC. Its translation is CASSSGQGDYGYIF.

This clonotype was recorded at least ten times. The CDR3: CSVELGGTRQETQYF. CDR3 in DNA: TGCAGCGTTGAACTCGGGGGGACACGCCAAGAGACCCAGTACTTC. The J gene is TRBJ2-5, the V gene TRBV29-1; the D gene is possibly TRBD2 (7 bases). Germline V gene data show CDR1 as SQVTM and CDR2 as ANQGSEA. The germline V and J ends were trimmed by 2 bases and 1 base, with 14 bases remaining between them. CDR3 length: 15 amino acids.

The V gene is TRBV2, the J gene TRBJ1-2; D might be TRBD1 (6 bases). This CDR3 is 13 amino acids long. V lost 7 bases, J lost 8 bases, and 17 bases lay in between. Germline V lookup: CDR1 SNHLY, CDR2 FYNNEI. CDR3 loop: CASTVQGMGGYTF. Here the CDR3 DNA reads TGTGCCAGCACCGTACAGGGAATGGGAGGCTACACCTTC.

This rearrangement joins TRBV7-3 to TRBJ2-2; D may be TRBD1 or TRBD2 (5 bases each). The CDR3 totals 14 residues. Trimming took off 5 bases at V and 4 bases at J, with 11 bases between the two ends. The V gene's germline CDR1 is SGHTA and CDR2 FQGTGA. CDR3 sequence (DNA): TGTGCCAGCAGCCCACGGGGCCGCACCGGGGAGCTGTTTTTT. It encodes CASSPRGRTGELFF.

The V gene is TRBV5-1, the J gene TRBJ2-5, with D unclear. Germline V gene sequence: CDR1 SGHRS, CDR2 YFSETQ. Between the trimmed V and J ends, which lost 2 bases and 1 base, there was a span of 6 bases. The CDR3 sequence is 13 residues long. CDR3 coding DNA: TGCGCCAGCAGCTTAACTTTCCAAGAGACCCAGTACTTC. Residues: CASSLTFQETQYF.

The rearrangement uses TRBV28 and TRBJ2-3; 11 positions match TRBD2. Germline CDR1 is MDHEN and CDR2 is SYDVKM. The CDR3 spans 16 residues. With 5 bases clipped from V and 7 bases from J, the junction kept 11 bases outside the gene matches. CDR3 DNA sequence: TGTGCCAGCAGTCCGGGGACTAGCGGTGACGGGTATACGCAGTATTTT. It codes for CASSPGTSGDGYTQYF.

The rearrangement links TRBV2 to TRBJ2-3; 11 positions match TRBD2. The germline V gene has CDR1 SNHLY and CDR2 FYNNEI. V shed 1 base and J 0 bases; nucleotides not matched to a gene: 0. The CDR3 has 16 amino acids. CDR3 sequence: CASSEGTSGSTDTQYF. CDR3 in DNA: TGTGCCAGCAGTGAAGGGACTAGCGGGAGCACAGATACGCAGTATTTT.

This clonotype was seen a handful of times. CDR3 bases: TGTGCCAGCAGCTCAAAAGCAGCGAGCACAGATACGCAGTATTTT. Its protein product is CASSSKAASTDTQYF. The chain recombines TRBV7-6 with TRBJ2-3; D remains unclear. The V gene's germline CDR1 is SGHVS and CDR2 FNYEAQ. The CDR3 loop spans 15 amino acids. The V end lost 4 bases, the J end lost 0 bases, and 11 bases lay between the germline ends.

This chain uses TRBV5-1 with TRBJ2-1, with a possible D match to TRBD2 (5 bases). Trimming stripped 0 bases from V and 4 bases from J, with 11 bases between. CDR3 length equals 15 residues. Per germline, CDR1 SGHRS and CDR2 YFSETQ. As DNA, the CDR3 is TGCGCCAGCAGCTTGGAGGGAGATAAGTACAATGAGCAGTTCTTC. Protein product: CASSLEGDKYNEQFF.

This clonotype was detected only a few times. The V call is TRBV6-2 or TRBV6-3, the J call TRBJ2-6; the D gene is possibly TRBD1 (5 bases). In germline, CDR1 is MNHEY, CDR2 SVGEGT. CDR3 size: 17 residues. Trimming left V 2 bases short and J 0 bases short, with 11 bases between. CDR3 nucleotide sequence: TGTGCCAGCAGTTACAGGACACCCCTCTCTGGGGCCAACGTCCTGACTTTC. This sequence encodes CASSYRTPLSGANVLTF.

V is TRBV4-1 and J is TRBJ2-5; 7 bases agree with TRBD1. Germline values: CDR1 MGHRA, CDR2 YSYEKL. The CDR3 sequence is 16 residues long. V lost 0 bases and J lost 4; bases outside the gene matches: 8. For the CDR3, the DNA is TGCGCCAGCAGCCAAGACCCTCCTGAGGGGGCAGAGACCCAGTACTTC. Translating gives CASSQDPPEGAETQYF.

This chain connects TRBV5-1 to TRBJ1-3; no clear D. CDR3 length equals 19 residues. V lost 3 bases and J lost 0, with 22 bases in between. Germline V gene sequence: CDR1 SGHRS, CDR2 YFSETQ. The CDR3 sequence is CASSSYPQIDTSSGNTIYF. The CDR3 DNA reads TGCGCCAGCAGCTCTTATCCCCAGATCGACACCAGCTCTGGAAACACCATATATTTT.

This clonotype came up a few times. This rearrangement joins TRBV20-1 to TRBJ1-1; 7 positions agree with TRBD1. Germline V lookup: CDR1 DFQATT, CDR2 SNEGSKA (reference sequence). This CDR3 comprises 13 residues. With 5 bases clipped from V and 1 base from J, the junction kept 4 bases outside the gene matches. CDR3 bases: TGCAGTGCTCCCCGGGACAGGAACACTGAAGCTTTCTTT. Encoded protein: CSAPRDRNTEAFF.

V gene TRBV12-3 or TRBV12-4 combines with J gene TRBJ1-2; D is unclear. The CDR3 is 16 residues long. Trimming took 6 bases from V and 2 from J, leaving 19 bases between them. CDR3 region: CASRPRGKAVNYGYTF. CDR3 nucleotide sequence: TGTGCCAGCAGACCCCGTGGGAAGGCTGTGAACTATGGCTACACCTTC.

This clonotype was seen more than once but under ten times. The chain joins TRBV5-1 to TRBJ1-1; possibly TRBD1 for D (5 bases). With 3 bases removed from V and 3 bases from J, the gap between germline ends came to 12 bases. CDR3 size: 14 residues. Germline values: CDR1 SGHRS, CDR2 YFSETQ. The CDR3 is CASSWRLGDTEAFF. The CDR3 DNA follows: TGCGCCAGCAGCTGGAGGTTGGGGGACACTGAAGCTTTCTTT.

The chain couples TRBV7-2 to TRBJ1-1; D possibly corresponds to TRBD1 (5 bases). Germline CDR1 reads SGHTA; CDR2 reads FQGNSA. CDR3 size: 13 residues. Between the trimmed V and J ends, which lost 2 bases and 5 bases, there was a span of 9 bases. The CDR3 sequence is CASSLMRGTEAFF. Written as DNA, the CDR3 is TGTGCCAGCAGCTTAATGAGGGGAACTGAAGCTTTCTTT. Variable domain in full (rest from reference TRBV7-2 and TRBJ1-1): GAGVSQSPSNKVTEKGKDVELRCDPISGHTALYWYRQSLGQGLEFLIYFQGNSAPDKSGLPSDRFSAERTGGSVSTLTIQRTQQEDSAVYLCASSLMRGTEAFFGQGTRLTVV.